Listed below are T cell receptor beta chains from one sample, sequenced in a study of blood T cell repertoires in COVID-19. Generated by immunoSEQ multiplex PCR, the TCRdb table keeps only in-frame clones and is missing some. The sample consists of around 200,000 clones, roughly nine tenths of them appearing once. Sequencing was done on a sample of peripheral blood. The receptors originated from a middle-aged man with acute or convalescent COVID-19. Both conserved end residues are part of each CDR3. A D gene is named only where the DNA matches it firmly. Some rows have no size entry. The others give once, few or many, or a class for an expanded clone.

cdr3_aa cdr3_nt clone_size v_call d_call j_call
CASSHWTGGIYGYTF TGTGCCAGCAGCCACTGGACAGGGGGAATATATGGCTACACCTTC once TRBV14 TRBD1 TRBJ1-2
CAWRPQQSEQFF TGTGCCTGGAGGCCTCAACAGAGCGAGCAGTTCTTC NA TRBV30 NA TRBJ2-1
CASRTGTEGTEAFF TGTGCCAGTAGAACCGGCACCGAGGGCACTGAAGCTTTCTTT NA TRBV19 NA TRBJ1-1
CASSLARRANEKLFF TGTGCCAGCAGTTTAGCAAGGAGGGCTAATGAAAAACTGTTTTTT NA TRBV27 NA TRBJ1-4
CASSSLYGGLYEQYF TGTGCCAGCAGTTCTCTGTACGGGGGGCTCTACGAGCAGTACTTC NA TRBV27 NA TRBJ2-7
CAWSVQAVTEAFF TGTGCCTGGAGTGTACAAGCGGTCACTGAAGCTTTCTTT NA TRBV30 NA TRBJ1-1
CAISDTGKMNYEQYF TGTGCCATCAGTGATACAGGGAAAATGAACTACGAGCAGTACTTC NA TRBV10-3 NA TRBJ2-7
CASSDRDYGYTF TGTGCCAGCAGTGACAGGGACTATGGCTACACCTTC NA TRBV25-1 NA TRBJ1-2
CASSYSDSWNTEAFF TGTGCCAGCAGTTACTCTGACAGCTGGAACACTGAAGCTTTCTTT NA TRBV6-5 NA TRBJ1-1
CASSGVTGGARETQYF TGTGCCAGCAGCGGGGTGACTGGCGGGGCAAGAGAGACCCAGTACTTC NA TRBV5-4 NA TRBJ2-5
CASGPGRPRYNEQFF TGTGCCAGCGGGCCCGGCAGGCCACGATACAATGAGCAGTTCTTC NA TRBV6-5 NA TRBJ2-1
CASSLQGYEQYF TGTGCCAGCAGTCTACAGGGCTACGAGCAGTACTTC NA TRBV6-5 NA TRBJ2-7
CASSLAPPGQGTDTQYF TGCGCCAGCAGCTTGGCCCCGCCGGGACAGGGTACAGATACGCAGTATTTT NA TRBV5-1 TRBD1 TRBJ2-3
CATSVSSGGPQETQYF TGTGCCACCAGTGTGAGTAGCGGGGGACCTCAAGAGACCCAGTACTTC NA TRBV24-1 TRBD2 TRBJ2-5
CASSGPCDRVVRTGELFF TGTGCCAGCAGCGGACCCTGCGACAGGGTAGTAAGAACCGGGGAGCTGTTTTTT NA TRBV21-1 NA TRBJ2-2
CASRQETATNEKLFF TGCGCCAGCAGACAGGAGACAGCAACTAATGAAAAACTGTTTTTT NA TRBV5-1 NA TRBJ1-4
CASSNRQGSVVYF TGTGCCAGCAGCAACCGACAGGGGAGCGTAGTGTATTTT NA TRBV7-3 TRBD1 TRBJ2-3
CATGAGTGLNQPQHF TGTGCCACCGGTGCCGGGACAGGGCTAAATCAGCCCCAGCATTTT once TRBV10-3 TRBD1 TRBJ1-5
CASSWTGANQPQHF TGTGCCAGCAGCTGGACAGGAGCGAATCAGCCCCAGCATTTT NA TRBV5-4 TRBD1 TRBJ1-5
CASRRGREGTEAFF TGCGCCAGCAGGAGGGGAAGGGAGGGCACTGAAGCTTTCTTT NA TRBV5-1 NA TRBJ1-1
CASSLGGGSREYEQYF TGTGCCAGCAGCTTGGGCGGGGGTTCAAGGGAATACGAGCAGTACTTC NA TRBV5-6 TRBD2 TRBJ2-7
CASSLPNQPQHF TGTGCCAGCAGTTTACCTAATCAGCCCCAGCATTTT NA TRBV28 NA TRBJ1-5
CASRTTSGGKNNEQFF TGTGCCAGCAGGACGACTAGCGGGGGGAAAAACAATGAGCAGTTCTTC NA TRBV6-4 TRBD2 TRBJ2-1
CASSGGLDKGGVPTQYF TGTGCCAGCAGTGGCGGGTTAGATAAGGGCGGGGTGCCGACCCAGTACTTC NA TRBV2 NA TRBJ2-5
CASSLRRGPEQYF TGTGCCAGCAGCTTGAGGCGGGGTCCTGAGCAGTACTTC NA TRBV5-4 NA TRBJ2-7
CSVTRAGEQFF TGCAGCGTGACTAGGGCGGGTGAGCAGTTCTTC NA TRBV29-1 NA TRBJ2-1